This T cell receptor (beta chain) was identified during a study of early T cells in non-severe SARS-CoV-2 infection (TCRdb year 2021). As for the study more broadly: Because TCR sequencing was done on bulk RNA from unsorted whole blood, the alpha and beta chains could not be paired.

Library creation used 5' RACE. The sequencer was a NextSeq 500. To correct for sequencing error and PCR bias, the TCR library protocol tagged individual cDNA molecules with unique molecular identifiers. TCR alpha and beta chains were both sequenced, and the abundances of alpha and beta sequences in each sample were closely correlated with each other. The study's own analysis went as follows. Decombinator V4 was used to perform V gene, J gene and CDR3 annotation of TCR sequences. Expanded TCRs were defined as changing significantly between any two time points under a Poisson model with p below 0.0001. TCR abundances were normalised to the total number of TCRs sequenced in each sample and reported as counts per million. MAIT TCRs were defined by TRAV1-2 paired with TRAJ12, TRAJ20 or TRAJ33, and iNKT TCRs by TRAV10 paired with TRAJ18. VDJdb, accessed on 1 November 2021, was searched for TCRs annotated for CMV, EBV and SARS-CoV-2, and TCRs annotated for more than one antigen were excluded. Clones were called with MiXCR by TCRdb after fastp trimmed the public reads at Q25, and only in-frame beta chains were retained. CDR3 protein duplicates are merged, each entry listing the most common genes and DNA. The V and J calls were not made by the authors but by TCRdb's processing. This sample gives 86,000 or so distinct CDR3 sequences in total; more than 13% of them show up just once. The top ten constitute roughly 3% of the sample.

This was a case-control study nested in a cohort of healthcare workers in London, UK, who had nasopharyngeal swab PCR tests and blood samples taken every week. Between 23 and 31 March 2020, the week of the UK lockdown, healthcare workers were enrolled and then followed up weekly for as long as 16 weeks. What the study reported, not specific to this receptor: Matching against VDJdb was skewed toward anti-spike CD8 responses, likely underestimated virus-specific expansions, and missed private and CD4 specificities.

The CDR3 runs 14 amino acids, cysteine and phenylalanine included. Of the read, only the CDR3 DNA is kept; its 42 bases are in frame from base 1. CDR1 and CDR2, per the germline V gene (reference sequence), are MNHNY and SVGAGI. A distance of 11 bases separates the germline ends of V and J, which lose 6 bases and 0 bases respectively. In this sample, this clonotype turned up a few times. Its antigen is still unknown. Per-nucleotide qualities are absent, and no much larger clonotype sits a single base away. The origin of this receptor is an adult who was a healthcare worker with PCR-confirmed SARS-CoV-2 infection or an uninfected control (not recorded which). Specimen: whole blood. The V and J genes are TRBV6-6 and TRBJ2-5, and perhaps TRBD2 as D gene, on 5 matching bases. This receptor carries the CDR3 CASSPPGYQETQYF. The base sequence is TGTGCCAGCAGCCCTCCGGGGTACCAAGAGACCCAGTACTTC.